These 12 T cell receptor beta chains were all obtained from the same sample, sequenced in a study of blood T cells in healthy people across ages. Sample-barcoded 5' priming and a J-beta primer mix drove a second PCR of about 7 to 11 cycles. One entry per CDR3 protein, called by TCRdb with MiXCR from the 5' RACE reads. The sample has 1.5 million to 2 million distinct CDR3 sequences, about 30% seen once. Material for sequencing was blood. The receptors derive from a woman aged 25 to 39 in good health.

Only a few counts were recorded for this clonotype. This chain links TRBV29-1 with TRBJ1-1; TRBD1 agrees at 9 bases. This CDR3 spans 13 amino acids. Germline V CDR1 and CDR2: SQVTM, ANQGSEA. V was clipped by 3 bases and J by 8 bases; unmatched bases: 7. The CDR3 loop is CSVEGTGGGEAFF. The CDR3 DNA reads as TGCAGCGTTGAGGGTACAGGGGGCGGAGAAGCTTTCTTT.

The chain uses TRBV9 and TRBJ2-3; D gene ambiguous. The V gene lost 3 bases and the J gene lost 4 bases, with 12 bases spanning the gap. Germline V CDR1 and CDR2: SGDLS, YYNGEE. This CDR3 contains 14 residues. This chain's CDR3 is CASSATPRADTQYF. The CDR3 bases are TGTGCCAGCAGCGCCACCCCTAGGGCAGATACGCAGTATTTT.

The gene calls are TRBV18 and TRBJ1-1; TRBD1 agrees at 8 bases. Trimming at V came to 4 bases and at J to 3 bases, leaving 1 base not matched to a gene. CDR3 size: 13 residues. Germline V CDR1 and CDR2: KGHSH, LQKENI. The CDR3 region is CASSRGQDTEAFF. The CDR3 DNA follows: TGTGCCAGCTCACGGGGACAGGACACTGAAGCTTTCTTT. Drawing the rest from reference TRBV18 and TRBJ1-1, the complete variable domain is NAGVMQNPRHLVRRRGQEARLRCSPMKGHSHVYWYRQLPEEGLKFMVYLQKENIIDESGMPKERFSAEFPKEGPSILRIQQVVRGDSAAYFCASSRGQDTEAFFGQGTRLTVV.

As regards this clonotype: A clone one base away is much larger, so this may be a read error. The chain is built from TRBV29-1 and TRBJ2-6, with a tentative D call TRBD2 (6 bases). V was trimmed by 1 base and J by 2 bases, leaving 15 bases between them. Germline V CDR1 and CDR2: SQVTM, ANQGSEA. The CDR3 is made up of 17 amino acids. In DNA, the CDR3 is TGCAGCGTTGAAGTTGCGGGGCTTAGCCCTGGGGCCAACGTCCTGACTTTC. Translating it yields CSVEVAGLSPGANVLTF.

This clonotype showed up just a few times. The chain couples TRBV29-1 to TRBJ2-5; 7 nucleotides line up with TRBD2. Germline assignment: CDR1 SQVTM and CDR2 ANQGSEA. Trimming at V came to 6 bases and at J to 1 base, leaving 14 bases not matched to a gene. There are 16 residues in the CDR3. CDR3: CSVDSGRPTAQETQYF. The CDR3 region has the DNA TGCAGCGTAGATAGCGGGCGACCTACGGCCCAAGAGACCCAGTACTTC.

This clonotype showed up just a few times. CDR3 sequence reads: CASTTPGQAPPGVSTDTQYF. The CDR3 DNA sequence: TGTGCCAGCACCACTCCGGGACAGGCCCCACCGGGGGTGAGCACAGATACGCAGTATTTT. The rearrangement joins TRBV27 to TRBJ2-3, with 8 bases lining up with TRBD1. The CDR3 is made up of 20 amino acids. With V trimmed by 7 bases and J by 0 bases, 21 bases remained unmatched. Looked up from germline, CDR1 is MNHEY and CDR2 is SMNVEV (reference sequence).

This CDR3 reads CASTPSGSYYNEQFF. The CDR3, as DNA: TGTGCCAGCACTCCAAGCGGGAGTTATTACAATGAGCAGTTCTTC. The chain combines TRBV7-9 with TRBJ2-1; 8 bases are a match to TRBD2. J lost 4 bases, V lost 7 bases, and 9 bases had no gene match. Per the germline V gene, CDR1 is SEHNR and CDR2 is FQNEAQ (reference sequence). This CDR3 comprises 15 residues.

About this clonotype itself: The junction does not match germline at one end; this may be a read error. This chain joins TRBV13 and TRBJ1-5; weak D call: TRBD1 (5 bases). The germline gives CDR1 PRHDT, CDR2 FYEKMQ (reference sequence). This CDR3 is 15 amino acids long. The CDR3 bases are TGTGCCAGCAGCTTACGGGGGATGGTCAATCAGCACCAGCATTTT. It translates to CASSLRGMVNQHQHF. The full variable domain, rest sourced from reference TRBV13 and TRBJ1-5, is AAGVIQSPRHLIKEKRETATLKCYPIPRHDTVYWYQQGPGQDPQFLISFYEKMQSDKGSIPDRFSAQQFSDYHSELNMSSLELGDSALYFCASSLRGMVNQHQHFGDGTRLSIL.

Only a few counts were recorded for this clonotype. The junction differs from germline at one of its ends, possibly a read error. The J gene is TRBJ1-2, the V gene TRBV10-3; TRBD1 might be the D (5 bases). CDR1 is ENHRY, CDR2 SYGVKD, per germline. This CDR3 is 12 amino acids long. The CDR3 sequence is CALSDSNYGYTF. CDR3 DNA: TGTGCCCTCAGTGACAGTAACTATGGCTACACCTTC.

This clonotype was picked up a small number of times. The chain has TRBV12-3 or TRBV12-4 and TRBJ1-2; D not certain. Trimming stripped 7 bases from V and 0 bases from J, with 9 bases between. The CDR3 loop spans 13 amino acids. The CDR3 nucleotides are TGTGCCAGCACCCAGATTTCTAACTATGGCTACACCTTC. Protein: CASTQISNYGYTF.

This CDR3 is CASSSGLFSNQPQHF. The CDR3 region has the DNA TGTGCCAGCAGCTCCGGACTCTTCTCTAATCAGCCCCAGCATTTT. This chain connects TRBV7-2 to TRBJ1-5; no clear D. This CDR3 is built from 15 residues. Germline V gene lookup returns CDR1 SGHTA and CDR2 FQGNSA. V dropped 4 bases and J dropped 4 bases, with 14 bases sitting between them.

There are a few counts of this clonotype. The genes are TRBV28 and TRBJ2-5; 9 positions match TRBD2. The germline V gene encodes CDR1 MDHEN and CDR2 SYDVKM. The CDR3 loop spans 16 amino acids. Trimming took 5 bases from V and 2 from J; bases not matched to a gene: 9. The CDR3 DNA follows: TGTGCCAGCAGTCCCCGACTAGCGGTGCCGCAAGAGACCCAGTACTTC. Its translation: CASSPRLAVPQETQYF.